The 12 T cell receptor beta chains below were found in one sample sequenced in a study of early T cells in non-severe SARS-CoV-2 infection. TCRdb re-derived calls from the 5' RACE reads in MiXCR, one entry per CDR3 protein. The top ten clones hold around 7.8% of a sample with about 80,000 distinct CDR3 sequences, about 5% of them seen once. This sample comprised whole blood, obtained at baseline. All receptors come from an adult who was a healthcare worker with PCR-confirmed SARS-CoV-2 infection or an uninfected control (not recorded which).

This clonotype has only a few counts. This chain connects TRBV6-5 to TRBJ1-4; tentatively, D is TRBD1 (6 bases). The CDR3 runs to 15 residues. Germline CDR1 and CDR2: MNHEY and SVGAGI. V lost 2 bases and J 3 bases, leaving 10 bases between the germline ends. The CDR3 loop reads CASSYRTDSNEKLFF. The CDR3 nucleotides are TGTGCCAGCAGTTACCGGACAGACTCTAATGAAAAACTGTTTTTT.

This clonotype was seen a handful of times. The chain carries TRBV12-3 or TRBV12-4 and TRBJ1-5; D unresolved. V shed 1 base and J shed 4 bases, with 11 bases lying between them. The CDR3 has 15 residues. The chain's CDR3 is CASSLDDISNQPQHF. The DNA for the CDR3 is TGTGCCAGCAGTTTAGATGACATCTCAAATCAGCCCCAGCATTTT.

The genes are TRBV18 and TRBJ1-6; 10 bases match TRBD1. With V trimmed by 4 bases and J by 0 bases, 6 bases remained unmatched. The CDR3 covers 18 residues. Per germline, CDR1 KGHSH and CDR2 LQKENI. In DNA form, the CDR3 reads TGTGCCAGCTCACGGGACAGGGGAAGTAGCTCCTATAATTCACCCCTCCACTTT. Translating it yields CASSRDRGSSSYNSPLHF.

This clonotype has at least ten counts. This chain connects TRBV6-5 to TRBJ2-7, with 16 bases fitting TRBD2. Trimming removed 6 bases from V and 3 bases from J; junction bases left unmatched: 5. The V gene's germline CDR1 is MNHEY and CDR2 SVGAGI. The CDR3 length is 16 residues. CDR3 sequence reads: CASSPGLAGGYYEQYF. The CDR3 coding sequence is TGTGCCAGCAGCCCGGGACTAGCGGGAGGGTACTACGAGCAGTACTTC.

This clonotype showed up just a few times. The rearrangement links TRBV18 to TRBJ2-1; weak D call: TRBD2 (5 bases). The V gene lost 2 bases and the J gene lost 0 bases, with 11 bases spanning the gap. In germline, CDR1 is KGHSH, CDR2 LQKENI. CDR3 length: 16 amino acids. The CDR3 reads CASSPSCGSSYNEQFF. The DNA of the CDR3 is TGTGCCAGCTCACCATCTTGTGGGAGCTCCTACAATGAGCAGTTCTTC. Full variable domain (remainder filled in from reference TRBV18 and TRBJ2-1): NAGVMQNPRHLVRRRGQEARLRCSPMKGHSHVYWYRQLPEEGLKFMVYLQKENIIDESGMPKERFSAEFPKEGPSILRIQQVVRGDSAAYFCASSPSCGSSYNEQFFGPGTRLTVL.

This clonotype was picked up many times. This chain uses TRBV30 with TRBJ2-5, with D tentatively TRBD2 (6 bases). Between the trimmed V and J ends, which lost 5 bases and 9 bases, there was a span of 16 bases. The CDR3 totals 12 residues. In germline, CDR1 is GTSNPN, CDR2 SVGIG (reference sequence). This CDR3 reads CAWDPTGGAQYF. The CDR3, as DNA: TGTGCCTGGGACCCCACAGGAGGGGCCCAGTACTTC.

Only a few counts were recorded for this clonotype. The chain has TRBV20-1 and TRBJ2-7; TRBD2 is a possible D gene (5 bases). Trimming left V 2 bases short and J 3 bases short, with 14 bases between. Per the germline V gene, CDR1 is DFQATT and CDR2 is SNEGSKA (reference sequence). The CDR3 spans 14 residues. CDR3 in DNA: TGCAGTGCTAGATCGGGTAGCGTCGACTACGAGCAGTACTTC. It encodes CSARSGSVDYEQYF.

This clonotype has a count of ten or more. The J gene is TRBJ2-7, the V gene TRBV20-1, with 7 nucleotides matching TRBD2. The V segment lost 2 bases and the J segment 3 bases; nucleotides outside the gene matches: 10. Germline V lookup: CDR1 DFQATT, CDR2 SNEGSKA (reference sequence). The CDR3 runs 15 residues. The CDR3 DNA is TGCAGTGCTAGAACCGGGACTAATGGTTTCTACGAGCAGTACTTC. Protein: CSARTGTNGFYEQYF.

This clonotype has a count of ten or more. This rearrangement joins TRBV11-3 to TRBJ2-3; 12 bases line up with TRBD2. This CDR3 region has 19 residues. With 1 base clipped from V and 6 bases from J, the junction kept 14 bases outside the gene matches. Germline V gives CDR1 SGHNT, CDR2 YENEEA. For the CDR3, the DNA is TGTGCCAGCAGCTTAGGGGCTAGCGGGAGGGCCCCGACAACCGATACGCAGTATTTT. It translates to CASSLGASGRAPTTDTQYF.

The table lists this clonotype with many counts. This sequence joins TRBV11-2 and TRBJ2-7; D is perhaps TRBD1 or TRBD2 (6 bases each). V was cut by 0 bases and J by 2 bases, with 8 bases left in between. Per the germline V gene, CDR1 is SGHAT and CDR2 is FQNNGV. The CDR3 spans 14 residues. The DNA of the CDR3 is TGTGCCAGCAGCTTAGAAGGGGGGCCCTACGAGCAGTACTTC. Protein sequence: CASSLEGGPYEQYF.

This clonotype was detected only a few times. The chain combines TRBV5-4 with TRBJ1-4; D not certain. Germline V lookup: CDR1 SGHNT, CDR2 YYREEE (reference sequence). The V end was cut by 1 base, the J end by 3 bases, with 4 bases between. There are 13 residues in the CDR3. In nucleotides, the CDR3 is TGTGCCAGCAGCTTGTGGGCTAATGAAAAACTGTTTTTT. Translation: CASSLWANEKLFF.

At least ten counts were recorded for this clonotype. The rearrangement uses TRBV19 and TRBJ2-5; TRBD1 matches at 10 bases. Germline lookup yields CDR1 LNHDA and CDR2 SQIVND (reference sequence). Trimming cost V 6 bases and J 5 bases; bases outside gene matches: 15. The CDR3 is 17 residues long. DNA of the CDR3: TGTGCCAGTAGGACTTCCTCCGGGACAGGGGACGGGGAGACCCAGTACTTC. This translates into CASRTSSGTGDGETQYF.